A selection of T cell receptor beta chains follows, all from one sample in a study of T-cell reconstitution after alpha-beta-depleted transplantation in children. TCRdb itself ran the PCR reads through MiXCR, one entry per CDR3 protein. Among around 700,000 distinct CDR3 sequences listed, roughly 14% were seen once. Sequences were derived from PBMCs, sampled before TCRalphabeta/CD19-depleted stem cell transplant. Receptors originate from a girl aged 2 to 9 with congenital amegakaryocytic thrombocytopenia, due to receive a stem cell transplant. Each CDR3 is given with its conserved first and last residue. D genes are given only for firm matches. Some rows mark clone size as missing; the rest say once, few, many or name a class of expanded clone.

D gene	clone size	V gene	J gene	CDR3 protein	CDR3 DNA
NA	few	TRBV2	TRBJ1-5	CASSSSGVGNQPQHF	TGTGCCAGCAGTTCGTCAGGTGTTGGCAATCAGCCCCAGCATTTT
NA	NA	TRBV5-1	TRBJ1-4	CASSLVGVATNEKLFF	TGCGCCAGCAGCTTGGTTGGGGTCGCAACTAATGAAAAACTGTTTTTT
NA	many	TRBV12-3/TRBV12-4	TRBJ2-3	CASSSTSRAPDTQYF	TGTGCCAGCAGCTCGACCTCTCGGGCCCCAGATACGCAGTATTTT
NA	many	TRBV29-1	TRBJ2-7	CSVPMPAGRVSYEQYF	TGCAGCGTTCCCATGCCGGCGGGAAGGGTCTCCTACGAGCAGTACTTC
NA	few	TRBV28	TRBJ1-4	CASSRPAGNEKLFF	TGTGCCAGCAGTCGCCCGGCAGGGAATGAAAAACTGTTTTTT
TRBD2	NA	TRBV20-1	TRBJ2-7	CSATSPYRLAGMVSYEQYF	TGCAGTGCCACGTCACCCTATCGACTAGCGGGGATGGTCTCCTACGAGCAGTACTTC
NA	many	TRBV15	TRBJ2-7	CATSSGQNYEQYF	TGTGCCACCAGCAGTGGACAGAACTACGAGCAGTACTTC
TRBD1	few	TRBV20-1	TRBJ2-1	CSADRGETGLGDEQFF	TGCAGTGCCGACAGAGGTGAGACAGGGTTGGGCGATGAGCAGTTCTTC
NA	few	TRBV12-3/TRBV12-4	TRBJ2-1	CASSLGGQWNEQFF	TGTGCCAGCAGTTTAGGGGGACAATGGAATGAGCAGTTCTTC
TRBD1	NA	TRBV18	TRBJ2-7	CASSLAGTGGEQYF	TGTGCCAGCTCACTCGCCGGGACAGGGGGCGAGCAGTACTTC
NA	NA	TRBV29-1	TRBJ2-1	CSVEDRGIAIEQFF	TGCAGCGTTGAAGATCGGGGGATCGCCATTGAGCAGTTCTTC
NA	NA	TRBV2	TRBJ2-1	CASSDSASYNEQFF	TGTGCCAGCAGTGATAGCGCGTCCTACAATGAGCAGTTCTTC
NA	many	TRBV12-3/TRBV12-4	TRBJ1-6	CAIQRASYNSPLHF	TGTGCCATCCAAAGGGCATCCTATAATTCACCCCTCCACTTT
NA	many	TRBV28	TRBJ2-4	CASSTHPTPNIQYF	TGTGCCAGCAGTACACACCCGACACCAAACATTCAGTACTTC
TRBD2	NA	TRBV3-1	TRBJ2-1	CASRNRWGGQFF	TGTGCCAGCAGAAACAGGTGGGGGGGGCAGTTCTTC
NA	many	TRBV20-1	TRBJ2-7	CSASHRAPSEQYF	TGCAGTGCCAGCCACCGGGCCCCCTCGGAGCAGTACTTC
NA	NA	TRBV6-5	TRBJ1-1	CASSFSVGTEAFF	TGTGCCAGCAGTTTCTCGGTGGGCACTGAAGCTTTCTTT
NA	few	TRBV30	TRBJ2-1	CAWSVSRDEQFF	TGTGCCTGGAGTGTGTCGCGGGATGAGCAGTTCTTC
TRBD1	few	TRBV28	TRBJ2-7	CASSLTGQGDHEQYF	TGTGCCAGCAGTTTAACGGGCCAGGGGGATCACGAGCAGTACTTC
NA	few	TRBV7-6	TRBJ2-3	CASSLSLATRFTDTQYF	TGTGCCAGCAGCTTGTCCCTGGCCACCCGTTTCACAGATACGCAGTATTTT
NA	few	TRBV5-1	TRBJ1-1	CASSATRETEAFF	TGCGCCAGCAGCGCCACCAGGGAGACTGAAGCTTTCTTT
NA	many	TRBV24-1	TRBJ1-1	CATSHEGGYTEAFF	TGTGCCACCAGTCACGAAGGGGGGTACACTGAAGCTTTCTTT
NA	many	TRBV20-1	TRBJ2-5	CSARDLQQETQYF	TGCAGTGCTAGAGATCTCCAGCAAGAGACCCAGTACTTC
TRBD1	NA	TRBV10-3	TRBJ1-1	CAITTGQGATEAFF	TGTGCCATCACCACCGGACAGGGGGCCACTGAAGCTTTCTTT
NA	many	TRBV5-1	TRBJ1-1	CASSEKVGGIGDTEAFF	TGCGCCAGCAGCGAGAAGGTGGGGGGTATTGGGGACACTGAAGCTTTCTTT
NA	NA	TRBV3-1	TRBJ2-5	CASSQVRGWKEETQYF	TGTGCCAGCAGCCAAGTAAGGGGGTGGAAAGAAGAGACCCAGTACTTC
TRBD2	few	TRBV15	TRBJ2-1	CATSRAPELAGYNEQFF	TGTGCCACCAGCAGAGCCCCCGAGCTAGCGGGCTACAATGAGCAGTTCTTC
NA	many	TRBV12-3/TRBV12-4	TRBJ2-2	CASRVSGETGELFF	TGTGCCAGCCGCGTTAGCGGTGAGACCGGGGAGCTGTTTTTT
TRBD2	few	TRBV5-1	TRBJ2-1	CASSLGGLAGEDEQFF	TGCGCCAGCAGCTTGGGGGGACTAGCGGGAGAAGATGAGCAGTTCTTC
NA	many	TRBV4-1	TRBJ2-7	CASSPSWGSPYEQYF	TGCGCCAGCAGCCCGTCTTGGGGCAGCCCCTACGAGCAGTACTTC
NA	many	TRBV20-1	TRBJ2-4	CSAPIKWGSENQYF	TGCAGTGCTCCCATAAAATGGGGGAGTGAAAATCAGTACTTC
NA	NA	TRBV6-5	TRBJ1-1	CASSYLSAGMAFF	TGTGCCAGCAGTTACCTGTCTGCGGGGATGGCTTTCTTT
TRBD2	NA	TRBV11-2	TRBJ2-2	CASSLGRGRRRTGELFF	TGTGCCAGCAGCTTAGGCCGCGGGAGAAGGCGCACCGGGGAGCTGTTTTTT
NA	many	TRBV3-1	TRBJ1-2	CASSQERVGYTF	TGTGCCAGCAGCCAAGAAAGGGTTGGCTACACCTTC
TRBD1	NA	TRBV20-1	TRBJ2-1	CSARDHRGQVDEQFF	TGCAGTGCTAGAGATCACAGGGGGCAGGTGGATGAGCAGTTCTTC
TRBD1	few	TRBV5-1	TRBJ2-3	CASSPGTGGLLDTQYF	TGCGCCAGCAGCCCCGGGACAGGGGGCCTCTTAGATACGCAGTATTTT
NA	NA	TRBV20-1	TRBJ2-6	CSAHSGANVLTF	TGCAGTGCTCACTCTGGGGCCAACGTCCTGACTTTC
NA	NA	TRBV12-3/TRBV12-4	TRBJ2-1	CASSLRGTPHEQFF	TGTGCCAGCAGTTTACGCGGGACCCCTCATGAGCAGTTCTTC
NA	few	TRBV15	TRBJ1-2	CATNPVRGFGYGYTF	TGTGCCACCAACCCAGTTAGGGGATTTGGGTATGGCTACACCTTC
TRBD1	NA	TRBV7-2	TRBJ1-2	CASSDWDSGDGYTF	TGTGCCAGCAGCGATTGGGACAGTGGGGATGGCTACACCTTC
TRBD2	many	TRBV5-1	TRBJ2-7	CASSVGLRTSGTNEQYF	TGCGCCAGCAGCGTCGGCCTTAGGACTAGCGGGACCAACGAGCAGTACTTC
TRBD2	NA	TRBV29-1	TRBJ2-1	CSVERSGSPYNEQFF	TGCAGCGTTGAACGGAGCGGGAGCCCTTACAATGAGCAGTTCTTC
TRBD2	many	TRBV29-1	TRBJ2-1	CSSGGGRPGYNEQFF	TGCAGCTCGGGCGGCGGGAGGCCGGGGTACAATGAGCAGTTCTTC
NA	few	TRBV14	TRBJ2-7	CASSAGMGVPGYEQYF	TGTGCCAGCAGCGCTGGAATGGGCGTCCCAGGTTACGAGCAGTACTTC
NA	NA	TRBV5-1	TRBJ2-3	CASSFAGPTDTQYF	TGCGCCAGCAGCTTTGCGGGGCCCACAGATACGCAGTATTTT
NA	many	TRBV4-1	TRBJ1-2	CASSQDLYPVGGYTF	TGCGCCAGCAGCCAAGACCTCTACCCGGTCGGGGGCTACACCTTC
NA	NA	TRBV12-3/TRBV12-4	TRBJ2-2	CASSYRPGRLGTGELFF	TGTGCCAGCAGTTACCGCCCAGGGCGTTTAGGGACCGGGGAGCTGTTTTTT
NA	few	TRBV5-1	TRBJ1-5	CARQNQPQHF	TGCGCCAGACAAAATCAGCCCCAGCATTTT
NA	NA	TRBV20-1	TRBJ2-1	CRLGGATEQFF	TGCAGGCTCGGAGGGGCCACAGAGCAGTTCTTC
NA	few	TRBV7-9	TRBJ2-1	CASSSERTNYNEQFF	TGTGCCAGCAGCTCCGAACGGACCAATTACAATGAGCAGTTCTTC
NA	many	TRBV29-1	TRBJ2-6	CSVERGEGANVLTF	TGCAGCGTTGAAAGGGGGGAAGGGGCCAACGTCCTGACTTTC
TRBD1	NA	TRBV27	TRBJ2-1	CASRSTGGREQFF	TGTGCCAGCAGATCTACAGGGGGCAGGGAGCAGTTCTTC
TRBD2	many	TRBV5-1	TRBJ2-1	CASSSGLAGSEQFF	TGCGCCAGCAGCTCGGGACTAGCGGGATCTGAGCAGTTCTTC
TRBD1	few	TRBV4-1	TRBJ2-3	CASSQAWGTVRKLDTQYF	TGCGCCAGCAGCCAAGCGTGGGGGACAGTTAGAAAGTTGGATACGCAGTATTTT
TRBD2	few	TRBV28	TRBJ2-2	CASRRTSGMGELFF	TGTGCCAGCAGGCGGACTAGCGGGATGGGGGAGCTGTTTTTT
NA	NA	TRBV9	TRBJ2-5	CASSMGEATGLQETQYF	TGTGCCAGCAGCATGGGGGAGGCAACCGGATTACAAGAGACCCAGTACTTC
TRBD1	many	TRBV29-1	TRBJ1-4	CSVEQGANEKLFF	TGCAGCGTTGAACAGGGGGCGAATGAAAAACTGTTTTTT